The clone carrying this TCR beta chain was found many times. The antigen is undetermined. TCRdb analysed the reads with MiXCR anew, one entry per CDR3 protein. There are roughly 640,000 distinct CDR3 sequences in the sample; about 24% occur only once, and roughly 8% lies in the top ten. The source of the sample is a study of T cell repertoires in cytomegalovirus infection. Study summary: Public TCR beta signatures provided an indication of both CMV infection and a matching HLA type.

The CDR3 loop spans 13 amino acids. Germline V gene data show CDR1 as SGHNT and CDR2 as YENEEA. J was trimmed by 8 bases and V by 1 base; bases with no gene match: 3. Overall study results and limits: Predominance within the ex vivo response was attributable to HLA-C-restricted CMV-specific TCR beta clonotypes. CMV carriers with the relevant HLA were identified by cumulative public TCR beta family frequency.

The chain couples TRBV11-3 to TRBJ1-1, with 8 bases aligning to TRBD1. Sequences were obtained from CD8+ T cells from PBMCs. This TCR was sampled from a human donor in good health (CMV status not recorded). Some clones in this sample may be carry-over from other donors' samples. CDR3 sequence: CASSLGTGTEAFF. The CDR3 DNA reads TGTGCCAGCAGCTTAGGGACAGGGACAGAAGCTTTCTTT.